The 18 T cell receptor beta chains given below trace back to one sample, sequenced in a study of blood T cell repertoires in COVID-19. TCRdb's table, derived via immunoSEQ multiplex PCR, lists solely in-frame clones and lacks some. The sample lists about 250,000 clones, over 75% seen once, with roughly a sixth in the top ten. Sequencing used PBMCs or T cells enriched from blood (not recorded which). These receptors all stem from a man in his late teens or twenties who had recovered from COVID-19.

This rearrangement joins TRBV28 to TRBJ1-2; D is uncertain. This CDR3 has 11 amino acids. Germline values: CDR1 MDHEN, CDR2 SYDVKM. Here the CDR3 DNA reads TGTGCAGCCCGCGAGGTCCATGGCTACACCTTC. Translated, it gives CAAREVHGYTF.

The chain couples TRBV6-5 to TRBJ2-7; D is possibly TRBD2 (6 bases). Germline values: CDR1 MNHEY, CDR2 SVGAGI. Trimming shortened V by 1 base and J by 2 bases, and 15 bases separated the two germline ends. The CDR3 length is 16 residues. The CDR3 reads CASSYFGLAGPYEQYF. The CDR3 DNA follows: TGTGCCAGCAGTTACTTTGGGCTGGCGGGACCCTACGAGCAGTACTTC.

The chain links TRBV3-1 (or the pseudogene TRBV3-2) to TRBJ2-5, with a possible D match to TRBD2 (5 bases). The CDR3 spans 16 residues. V was cut by 2 bases and J by 4 bases, with 17 bases left in between. From germline, CDR1 is LGHDT and CDR2 YNNKEL (reference sequence). The CDR3 reads CASSQMGSGPPETQYF. The CDR3 DNA follows: TGTGCCAGCAGCCAAATGGGGAGTGGCCCTCCAGAGACCCAGTACTTC.

The chain joins TRBV27 to TRBJ1-1; weak D call: TRBD1 (6 bases). The CDR3 runs to 14 residues. V shed 3 bases and J shed 3 bases, with 11 bases lying between them. Germline CDR1 MNHEY, CDR2 SMNVEV (reference sequence). The CDR3 DNA reads TGTGCCAGCAGTTTTTTAGGACAGCACACTGAAGCTTTCTTT. Its protein is CASSFLGQHTEAFF.

J is TRBJ2-2 and V is TRBV20-1; perhaps TRBD1 as D (6 bases). Germline loops: CDR1 DFQATT, CDR2 SNEGSKA (reference sequence). The length of the CDR3 is 15 residues. Deletions cut 3 bases from V and 2 bases from J, with 13 bases between. The CDR3 region has the DNA TGCAGTGCTAGTCGTGGGGGCAGAAACACCGGGGAGCTGTTTTTT. It codes for CSASRGGRNTGELFF.

The chain carries TRBV6-4 and TRBJ2-7; D is perhaps TRBD1 (6 bases). The CDR3 consists of 14 residues. V lost 1 base and J lost 4, with 11 bases in between. CDR1 and CDR2 from the germline V gene are MRHNA and SNTAGT. The CDR3 coding sequence is TGTGCCAGCAGTGACTTAGAGGACAGTTACGAGCAGTACTTC. It specifies CASSDLEDSYEQYF.

About this clone itself: Other DNA sequences in the same sample also yield this CDR3. The rearrangement joins TRBV5-4 to TRBJ1-6; maybe TRBD1 (5 bases). CDR1 is SGHNT and CDR2 is YYREEE in the germline V gene (reference sequence). The CDR3 runs 14 residues. V was shortened by 0 bases and J by 8 bases, with 9 bases between the two germline ends. CDR3 sequence: CASSLAGADSPLHF. The DNA of the CDR3 is TGTGCCAGCAGCTTGGCTGGGGCAGATTCACCCCTCCACTTT.

The V and J genes are TRBV28 and TRBJ2-7; D possibly corresponds to TRBD1 (6 bases). Germline V gene sequence: CDR1 MDHEN, CDR2 SYDVKM. V was shortened by 3 bases and J by 4 bases, with 7 bases between the two germline ends. This CDR3 is built from 12 residues. In nucleotides, the CDR3 is TGTGCCAGCAGTTTGCAGGGGTACGAGCAGTACTTC. It specifies CASSLQGYEQYF.

The CDR3 is CASSLGVTGGITEAFF. The CDR3 nucleotides read TGCGCCAGCAGCTTGGGCGTGACAGGGGGCATCACTGAAGCTTTCTTT. The genes are TRBV5-1 and TRBJ1-1, with 10 positions matching TRBD1. The CDR3 is 16 residues long. CDR1 and CDR2 from the germline V gene are SGHRS and YFSETQ. Losses at the gene ends were 0 bases for V and 4 bases for J; bases not matched to a gene: 6. The full variable domain, in which reference TRBV5-1 and TRBJ1-1 provide the parts outside the CDR3, is KAGVTQTPRYLIKTRGQQVTLSCSPISGHRSVSWYQQTPGQGLQFLFEYFSETQRNKGNFPGRFSGRQFSNSRSEMNVSTLELGDSALYLCASSLGVTGGITEAFFGQGTRLTVV.

V and J are TRBV28 and TRBJ2-2; 10 nucleotides align to TRBD1. CDR3 length: 15 amino acids. From germline, CDR1 is MDHEN and CDR2 SYDVKM. J was trimmed by 6 bases and V by 8 bases; bases with no gene match: 9. The DNA for the CDR3 is TGTGCCAGCCTTGGTCGGGACAGGGGCGCCGGGGAGCTGTTTTTT. Translating gives CASLGRDRGAGELFF. The whole variable domain, filled in from reference TRBV28 and TRBJ2-2, reads DVKVTQSSRYLVKRTGEKVFLECVQDMDHENMFWYRQDPGLGLRLIYFSYDVKMKEKGDIPEGYSVSREKKERFSLILESASTNQTSMYLCASLGRDRGAGELFFGEGSRLTVL.

V usage is TRBV12-3 or TRBV12-4 and J usage is TRBJ1-5; D not certain. V was pared by 5 bases and J by 7 bases, with 9 bases between. The CDR3 totals 12 residues. The CDR3 sequence is CASSLRWQPQHF. For the CDR3, the DNA is TGTGCCAGCAGTCTAAGATGGCAGCCCCAGCATTTT.

The chain joins TRBV6-5 to TRBJ2-2; weak D call: TRBD1 (5 bases). Germline loops: CDR1 MNHEY, CDR2 SVGAGI. CDR3 size: 15 residues. V was cut by 6 bases and J by 2 bases, with 13 bases left in between. This CDR3 reads CASRPTAPNTGELFF. The DNA for the CDR3 is TGTGCCAGCAGACCGACAGCGCCCAACACCGGGGAGCTGTTTTTT.

The J gene is TRBJ1-2, the V gene TRBV14, with 9 bases matching TRBD1. This CDR3 region has 13 residues. The trim removed 0 bases at V and 7 bases at J, leaving 0 bases unmatched. The germline V gene has CDR1 SGHDN and CDR2 FVKESK. The CDR3 reads CASSQETGGGYTF. The DNA of the CDR3 is TGTGCCAGCAGCCAAGAGACAGGGGGTGGCTACACCTTC.

V is TRBV5-1 and J is TRBJ2-1; TRBD1 agrees at 8 bases. CDR3 length: 14 amino acids. Per the germline V gene, CDR1 is SGHRS and CDR2 is YFSETQ. The V and J ends lost 4 bases and 8 bases, in that order; junction bases with no gene match: 8. CDR3 loop: CASSPGQGVHEQFF. The CDR3 coding sequence is TGCGCCAGCAGCCCCGGACAGGGTGTCCATGAGCAGTTCTTC.

The gene calls are TRBV9 and TRBJ2-1; TRBD2 agrees at 12 bases. Per the germline V gene, CDR1 is SGDLS and CDR2 is YYNGEE. The length of the CDR3 is 18 residues. With V trimmed by 2 bases and J by 8 bases, 14 bases remained unmatched. CDR3: CASSVGLAGGPIIDEQFF. CDR3 nucleotide sequence: TGTGCCAGCAGCGTCGGGCTAGCGGGAGGGCCAATTATTGATGAGCAGTTCTTC.

This clone was recorded a few times. The chain has TRBV5-1 and TRBJ1-6; the D is unclear. This CDR3 is 15 amino acids long. Trimming took off 6 bases at V and 7 bases at J, with 17 bases between the two ends. CDR1 is SGHRS, CDR2 YFSETQ, per germline. The CDR3 protein is CASMAGPAENSPLHF. The CDR3 region has the DNA TGCGCCAGCATGGCGGGCCCCGCGGAGAATTCACCCCTCCACTTT.

The CDR3 spells CASSEQTPSTEAFF. The CDR3, as DNA: TGCGCCAGCAGCGAGCAAACCCCGAGCACTGAAGCTTTCTTT. The chain links TRBV5-1 to TRBJ1-1; unclear D gene. The CDR3 runs to 14 residues. V was shortened by 4 bases and J by 4 bases, with 14 bases between the two germline ends. The V gene's germline CDR1 is SGHRS and CDR2 YFSETQ.

The chain combines TRBV2 with TRBJ2-1; TRBD2 agrees at 9 bases. This CDR3 has 16 residues. Germline V CDR1 and CDR2: SNHLY, FYNNEI. Unmatched junction bases numbered 9, after V lost 5 bases and J lost 4 bases. The CDR3 protein is CASSLLLAGRYNEQFF. The CDR3 DNA follows: TGTGCCAGCAGTTTACTGCTAGCGGGGAGATACAATGAGCAGTTCTTC.